These 23 T cell receptor beta chains were all obtained from the same sample, sequenced in a study of OX40 agonist ivuxolimab in advanced cancers. The assay was immunoSEQ multiplex PCR, and TCRdb's table has in-frame clones only and misses some. The top ten clones hold roughly 17% of a sample with approximately 70,000 clones, 70% to 90% of them seen once. Sequencing used CD4+ or CD8+ T cells sorted from blood, obtained in a trial of the OX40 agonist ivuxolimab. Receptors were obtained from an adult with an advanced solid tumor such as melanoma, head and neck, liver or kidney cancer.

This clone was observed a single time. The J gene is TRBJ2-3, the V gene TRBV5-1; no firm D call. The CDR3 extends over 10 amino acids. Trimming removed 6 bases from V and 4 bases from J, with 3 bases in between. Germline CDR1 reads SGHRS; CDR2 reads YFSETQ. CDR3 sequence: CASTADTQYF. CDR3 nucleotides: TGCGCCAGCACAGCAGATACGCAGTATTTT.

The V call is TRBV6-1, the J call TRBJ2-2; no clear D gene. Germline assignment: CDR1 MNHNS and CDR2 SASEGT. The CDR3 extends over 15 amino acids. Trimming pared 6 bases from V and 4 bases from J, leaving 15 bases between. Here the CDR3 DNA reads TGTGCCAGCAGGCTGACCAGCCCGGGCACCGGGGAGCTGTTTTTT. Its translation is CASRLTSPGTGELFF.

This chain links TRBV19 with TRBJ1-5; D is unresolved. V lost 7 bases, J lost 2 bases, and 15 bases lay in between. Germline values: CDR1 LNHDA, CDR2 SQIVND (reference sequence). This CDR3 spans 15 amino acids. In DNA, the CDR3 is TGTGCCAGTACCTACGGACCAGGAGGCAATCAGCCCCAGCATTTT. This sequence encodes CASTYGPGGNQPQHF. Based on the CDR3 plus reference TRBV19 and TRBJ1-5, the full variable domain is DGGITQSPKYLFRKEGQNVTLSCEQNLNHDAMYWYRQDPGQGLRLIYYSQIVNDFQKGDIAEGYSVSREKKESFPLTVTSAQKNPTAFYLCASTYGPGGNQPQHFGDGTRLSIL.

The V call is TRBV2, the J call TRBJ2-2, with D perhaps matching TRBD1 (5 bases). This CDR3 has 14 residues. With 6 bases removed from V and 1 base from J, the gap between germline ends came to 9 bases. The germline gives CDR1 SNHLY, CDR2 FYNNEI. As DNA, the CDR3 is TGTGCCAGCAGGGCAGGGTGGAACACCGGGGAGCTGTTTTTT. It yields the protein CASRAGWNTGELFF.

The chain uses TRBV9 and TRBJ2-1; a possible D gene is TRBD2 (6 bases). The V gene's germline CDR1 is SGDLS and CDR2 YYNGEE. The V end was cut by 4 bases, the J end by 1 base, with 9 bases between. The CDR3 length is 14 residues. CDR3 in amino acids: CASSRDSSYNEQFF. CDR3 coding DNA: TGTGCCAGCAGCCGGGACTCTTCCTACAATGAGCAGTTCTTC. Variable domain in full (rest from reference TRBV9 and TRBJ2-1): DSGVTQTPKHLITATGQRVTLRCSPRSGDLSVYWYQQSLDQGLQFLIQYYNGEERAKGNILERFSAQQFPDLHSELNLSSLELGDSALYFCASSRDSSYNEQFFGPGTRLTVL.

In its sample, this clone was seen a few times. V is TRBV18 and J is TRBJ2-2; TRBD2 might be the D (5 bases). V lost 5 bases and J lost 0, with 13 bases in between. CDR1 and CDR2 (germline): KGHSH, LQKENI. This CDR3 has 16 residues. The CDR3 protein is CASSWESITNTGELFF. In DNA form, the CDR3 reads TGTGCCAGCTCATGGGAGAGTATAACGAACACCGGGGAGCTGTTTTTT. Variable domain in full (rest from reference TRBV18 and TRBJ2-2): NAGVMQNPRHLVRRRGQEARLRCSPMKGHSHVYWYRQLPEEGLKFMVYLQKENIIDESGMPKERFSAEFPKEGPSILRIQQVVRGDSAAYFCASSWESITNTGELFFGEGSRLTVL.

The CDR3 bases are TGTGCCAGCAGTTACCAAGGGGGAACCTACACAGATACGCAGTATTTT. Its translation is CASSYQGGTYTDTQYF. The chain links TRBV6-7 to TRBJ2-3; weak D call: TRBD1 (6 bases). TRBV6-7 is annotated as an ORF whose role is uncertain. Between the trimmed V and J ends, which lost 2 bases and 2 bases, there was a span of 14 bases. This CDR3 is built from 16 residues.

This clone was counted once. The V and J genes are TRBV19 and TRBJ2-7, with unresolved D. This CDR3 contains 14 residues. From germline, CDR1 is LNHDA and CDR2 SQIVND (reference sequence). V shed 2 bases and J shed 3 bases, with 11 bases lying between them. DNA for the CDR3: TGTGCCAGTAGTATAAAAAGTAACAGCTACGAGCAGTACTTC. As protein: CASSIKSNSYEQYF.

The V gene is TRBV6-5, the J gene TRBJ2-7; D tentatively reads TRBD1 or TRBD2 (5 bases each). The CDR3 loop spans 13 amino acids. Germline loops: CDR1 MNHEY, CDR2 SVGAGI. V was cut by 7 bases and J by 0 bases, with 10 bases left in between. For the CDR3, the DNA is TGTGCCAGCACTCGTGGGGGCTCCTACGAGCAGTACTTC. Encoded protein: CASTRGGSYEQYF.

This chain connects TRBV5-1 to TRBJ1-2; tentative D call: TRBD1 (6 bases). This CDR3 has 15 residues. Trimming removed 3 bases at V and 5 bases at J, with 17 bases between. The germline gives CDR1 SGHRS, CDR2 YFSETQ. The CDR3 DNA follows: TGCGCCAGCAGCTCGCTGACAGGTGGGGGATATGGCTACACCTTC. It specifies CASSSLTGGGYGYTF. The variable domain in full, completed from reference TRBV5-1 and TRBJ1-2, reads KAGVTQTPRYLIKTRGQQVTLSCSPISGHRSVSWYQQTPGQGLQFLFEYFSETQRNKGNFPGRFSGRQFSNSRSEMNVSTLELGDSALYLCASSSLTGGGYGYTFGSGTRLTVV.

The chain couples TRBV2 to TRBJ1-2; a weak D match, TRBD1 (5 bases). The CDR3 sequence is 18 residues long. Germline V gene sequence: CDR1 SNHLY, CDR2 FYNNEI. V dropped 1 base and J dropped 0 bases, with 18 bases sitting between them. CDR3 DNA sequence: TGTGCCAGCAGTGAAGACAAAGGGAACCCGGGGGCTAACTATGGCTACACCTTC. It is translated as CASSEDKGNPGANYGYTF.

The chain combines TRBV19 with TRBJ1-5; TRBD1 matches at 7 bases. The trim removed 0 bases at V and 2 bases at J, leaving 1 base unmatched. Germline V gene lookup returns CDR1 LNHDA and CDR2 SQIVND (reference sequence). The CDR3 contains 15 residues. The CDR3: CASSIEQGRNQPQHF. The CDR3 region has the DNA TGTGCCAGTAGTATAGAACAGGGGCGCAATCAGCCCCAGCATTTT. Full variable domain (rest looked up from reference TRBV19 and TRBJ1-5): DGGITQSPKYLFRKEGQNVTLSCEQNLNHDAMYWYRQDPGQGLRLIYYSQIVNDFQKGDIAEGYSVSREKKESFPLTVTSAQKNPTAFYLCASSIEQGRNQPQHFGDGTRLSIL.

V and J are TRBV11-2 and TRBJ2-3; the D is unclear. CDR3 length equals 15 residues. Germline-derived CDR1 and CDR2 are SGHAT and FQNNGV. Trimming removed 1 base at V and 5 bases at J, with 13 bases between. In DNA, the CDR3 is TGTGCCAGCAGCTTAGGTCGGAGCATGGGAGATACGCAGTATTTT. It yields the protein CASSLGRSMGDTQYF.

The genes are TRBV11-2 and TRBJ1-2; D is undetermined. CDR3 length: 14 amino acids. Germline V CDR1 and CDR2: SGHAT, FQNNGV. V lost 2 bases to trimming and J lost 6 bases, with 13 bases between them. CDR3 nucleotides: TGTGCCAGCAGCTTAATATCAGGAGCCCATGGCTACACCTTC. Translating it yields CASSLISGAHGYTF.

V is TRBV5-6 and J is TRBJ2-3, with D possibly being TRBD1 or TRBD2 (5 bases each). Trimming stripped 1 base from V and 5 bases from J, with 20 bases between. Germline CDR1 SGHDT, CDR2 YYEEEE. The CDR3 has 17 residues. CDR3: CASSLTAQGFGIDTQYF. The CDR3 nucleotides are TGTGCCAGCAGCTTGACGGCTCAGGGTTTCGGGATAGATACGCAGTATTTT.

The chain uses TRBV6-5 and TRBJ2-7; TRBD2 matches 11 bases. With 6 bases clipped from V and 3 bases from J, the junction kept 4 bases outside the gene matches. The CDR3 runs to 14 residues. From germline, CDR1 is MNHEY and CDR2 SVGAGI. The CDR3: CASSLTSGSYEQYF. In DNA, the CDR3 is TGTGCCAGCAGCCTAACTAGCGGGAGCTACGAGCAGTACTTC.

The V and J genes are TRBV7-9 and TRBJ2-2, with 10 bases identical to TRBD1. This CDR3 has 16 residues. V lost 5 bases, J lost 6 bases, and 9 bases stayed unmatched. Germline assignment: CDR1 SEHNR and CDR2 FQNEAQ (reference sequence). Here the CDR3 DNA reads TGTGCCAGCAGCCTCCTCGGGACAGGGGTTGCCGGGGAGCTGTTTTTT. Translating it yields CASSLLGTGVAGELFF.

In this sample, this clone turned up once. The chain carries TRBV5-4 and TRBJ2-3; D possibly corresponds to TRBD1 (6 bases). CDR1 is SGHNT and CDR2 is YYREEE in the germline V gene (reference sequence). The CDR3 length is 13 residues. Deletions cut 3 bases from V and 5 bases from J, with 10 bases between. The CDR3, as DNA: TGTGCCAGCAGCTCGACAGGTTTAGATACGCAGTATTTT. Translating gives CASSSTGLDTQYF.

The gene calls are TRBV6-5 and TRBJ1-6; perhaps TRBD1 as D (6 bases). This CDR3 contains 15 residues. The germline V and J ends were trimmed by 1 base and 5 bases, with 9 bases remaining between them. Looked up from germline, CDR1 is MNHEY and CDR2 is SVGAGI. The CDR3 is CASSYYGQNNSPLHF. For the CDR3, the DNA is TGTGCCAGCAGTTACTACGGACAGAATAATTCACCCCTCCACTTT.

This clone was detected only once. The chain combines TRBV18 with TRBJ2-6, with a possible D match to TRBD2 (7 bases). Trimming took 3 bases from V and 3 from J, leaving 15 bases between them. The CDR3 has 17 amino acids. The germline V gene has CDR1 KGHSH and CDR2 LQKENI. CDR3 residues: CASSPSGGIGGANVLTF. CDR3 DNA sequence: TGTGCCAGCTCACCTTCGGGGGGCATTGGTGGGGCCAACGTCCTGACTTTC.

The rearrangement links TRBV19 to TRBJ2-6; possibly TRBD1 or TRBD2 for D (6 bases each). Germline V gene sequence: CDR1 LNHDA, CDR2 SQIVND (reference sequence). V was pared by 6 bases and J by 2 bases, with 14 bases between. This CDR3 has 16 residues. CDR3 amino acids: CASSAGHLTGANVLTF. Written as DNA, the CDR3 is TGTGCCAGTAGCGCGGGACACCTAACTGGGGCCAACGTCCTGACTTTC. Based on the CDR3 plus reference TRBV19 and TRBJ2-6, the full variable domain is DGGITQSPKYLFRKEGQNVTLSCEQNLNHDAMYWYRQDPGQGLRLIYYSQIVNDFQKGDIAEGYSVSREKKESFPLTVTSAQKNPTAFYLCASSAGHLTGANVLTFGAGSRLTVL.

The chain has TRBV6-1 and TRBJ2-7, with TRBD1 as a possible D gene (6 bases). The V end was cut by 3 bases, the J end by 5 bases, with 14 bases between. The CDR3 is 14 residues long. Looked up from germline, CDR1 is MNHNS and CDR2 is SASEGT. CDR3 coding DNA: TGTGCCAGCAGTGATTCACAGGGAATCAACGAGCAGTACTTC. Its protein product is CASSDSQGINEQYF.

A few counts support this clone. The chain has TRBV19 and TRBJ1-5; unclear D gene. The CDR3 loop spans 15 amino acids. Per the germline V gene, CDR1 is LNHDA and CDR2 is SQIVND (reference sequence). V was trimmed by 1 base and J by 0 bases, leaving 7 bases between them. Written as DNA, the CDR3 is TGTGCCAGTAGTATAGTGACGGATAGCAATCAGCCCCAGCATTTT. It yields the protein CASSIVTDSNQPQHF.